This T cell receptor (beta chain) stems from a study of blood T cell repertoires in COVID-19. Study in general: COVID-19 samples, acute and convalescent, were from the United States, Italy and Spain. T cells, B-cell-depleted T cells, or PBMCs supplied cDNA or gDNA.

Germline V gives CDR1 SGHTA, CDR2 FQGNSA. Unmatched junction bases numbered 8, after V lost 5 bases and J lost 4 bases. This CDR3 has 17 residues. As processed by the authors: Nucleated cell counts were estimated from reference gene primer amplification. The repertoire was sequenced with immunoSEQ multiplex PCR; TCRdb's copy has only in-frame clones and lacks some. V, J and clone size are those of that table, while D and trimming were read from the DNA. The table shows 50,000 or so clones, with 90% to 95% occurring only once. The TCR comes from a woman older than 75 with acute or convalescent COVID-19. The sequenced sample was peripheral blood. The chain recombines TRBV7-2 with TRBJ2-3; 14 positions agree with TRBD2. CDR3 amino acids: CASSPPGLAGVADTQYF. In DNA, the CDR3 is TGTGCCAGCAGCCCACCGGGACTAGCGGGAGTAGCAGATACGCAGTATTTT.